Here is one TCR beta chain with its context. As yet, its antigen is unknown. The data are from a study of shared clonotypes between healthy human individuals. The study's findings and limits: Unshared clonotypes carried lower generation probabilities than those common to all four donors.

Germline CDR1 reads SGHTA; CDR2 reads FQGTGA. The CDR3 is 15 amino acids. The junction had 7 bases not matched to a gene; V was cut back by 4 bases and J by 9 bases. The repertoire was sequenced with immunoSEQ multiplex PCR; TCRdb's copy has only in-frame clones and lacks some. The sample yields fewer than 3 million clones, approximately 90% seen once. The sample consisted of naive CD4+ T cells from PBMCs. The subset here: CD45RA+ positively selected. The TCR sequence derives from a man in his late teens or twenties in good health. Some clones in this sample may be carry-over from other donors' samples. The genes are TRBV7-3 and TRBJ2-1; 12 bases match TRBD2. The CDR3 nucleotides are TGTGCCAGCAGCTCTCTAGCGGGAGGGCCCGGTGAGCAGTTCTTC. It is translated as CASSSLAGGPGEQFF.